Listed below are T cell receptor beta chains from one sample, sequenced in a study of cytomegalovirus exposure and HLA in healthy donors. Libraries were prepared by immunoSEQ multiplex PCR; TCRdb keeps only in-frame clonotypes and omits some of them. The table records more than 110,000 clones, 70% to 80% of them present only once. Sequencing was performed on PBMCs. Every receptor here comes from a female donor in good health and CMV-seronegative. CDR3s include the opening cysteine and the closing phenylalanine or tryptophan. The D gene is left open where the match is weak. The size of a clone is reported for some rows only, either as once, few or many, or as a class for expanded clones.

CDR3 protein,CDR3 DNA,CDR3 length,J gene,D gene,V gene,clone size
CASSLRVAQETQYF,TGTGCTAGCAGCTTAAGGGTAGCGCAAGAGACCCAGTACTTC,14,TRBJ2-5,NA,TRBV7-7,once
CATSPRQGGNTIYF,TGTGCCACCAGCCCCCGACAGGGAGGAAACACCATATATTTT,14,TRBJ1-3,TRBD1,TRBV15,NA
CASSLWESTEAFF,TGTGCCAGCAGCTTATGGGAGAGCACTGAAGCTTTCTTT,13,TRBJ1-1,NA,TRBV7-2,few
CASSLSSMSLDTQYF,TGTGCCAGCAGCTTATCCTCAATGAGTTTGGATACGCAGTATTTT,15,TRBJ2-3,NA,TRBV7-2,NA
CASSRGGDSSGANVLTF,TGTGCCAGCAGTAGAGGGGGTGACTCCTCTGGGGCCAACGTCCTGACTTTC,17,TRBJ2-6,NA,TRBV25-1,NA
CATTRGLAGYQETQYF,TGTGCCACCACCCGGGGACTAGCGGGTTACCAAGAGACCCAGTACTTC,16,TRBJ2-5,TRBD2,TRBV15,NA
CASSGGALNEQFF,TGTGCTAGTAGCGGGGGGGCTCTAAATGAGCAGTTCTTC,13,TRBJ2-1,TRBD2,TRBV12-5,once
CATSWGQGGNQPQHF,TGTGCCACCAGCTGGGGACAGGGCGGCAATCAGCCCCAGCATTTT,15,TRBJ1-5,TRBD1,TRBV15,once
CASSAGGLAGDQETQYF,TGTGCCAGCAGCGCAGGGGGACTAGCGGGAGACCAAGAGACCCAGTACTTC,17,TRBJ2-5,TRBD2,TRBV9,NA
CASSSGLAGGRQFF,TGTGCCAGCAGCTCGGGACTAGCGGGGGGGCGCCAGTTCTTC,14,TRBJ2-1,TRBD2,TRBV7-2,NA
CASSHGTSGIYNEQFF,TGTGCTAGCAGCCATGGGACTAGCGGGATCTACAATGAGCAGTTCTTC,16,TRBJ2-1,TRBD2,TRBV7-7,NA
CASSTGVSGNTIYF,TGTGCCAGCTCAACGGGGGTCTCTGGAAACACCATATATTTT,14,TRBJ1-3,NA,TRBV7-8,once
CASSLAGRANEQFF,TGTGCTAGCAGCTTAGCGGGCAGGGCCAATGAGCAGTTCTTC,14,TRBJ2-1,TRBD2,TRBV7-7,once
CAMTVEAAYGYTF,TGTGCCATGACAGTTGAGGCCGCCTATGGCTACACCTTC,13,TRBJ1-2,NA,TRBV10-3,NA
CASSLVTGDTSPLHF,TGTGCCAGCAGCTTAGTGACGGGGGATACGTCACCCCTCCACTTT,15,TRBJ1-6,NA,TRBV7-2,NA
CASSRQGVDEQYF,TGTGCCAGCAGCAGACAGGGGGTGGACGAGCAGTACTTC,13,TRBJ2-7,TRBD1,TRBV7-9,once
CASTTSGGALLDTQYF,TGTGCCAGCACTACTAGCGGGGGGGCCTTGTTAGATACGCAGTATTTT,16,TRBJ2-3,TRBD2,TRBV28,NA
CASSLGSGDVVGYTF,TGTGCCAGCAGCTTAGGGTCAGGGGATGTTGTTGGCTACACCTTC,15,TRBJ1-2,NA,TRBV7-8,once
CASRRRGGTYEQYF,TGTGCCAGCAGGAGACGGGGGGGAACGTACGAGCAGTACTTC,14,TRBJ2-7,TRBD2,TRBV6-5,NA
CAWSGGGGLNEQFF,TGTGCCTGGAGTGGCGGGGGGGGCCTCAATGAGCAGTTCTTC,14,TRBJ2-1,TRBD2,TRBV30,NA
CASRRGLRASGRNERFF,TGTGCCAGCAGGAGGGGCCTGAGGGCTAGCGGGAGGAATGAGCGGTTCTTC,17,TRBJ2-1,TRBD2,TRBV2,NA
CSVPVTGFGAQYF,TGCAGCGTTCCGGTGACAGGGTTCGGGGCTCAGTACTTC,13,TRBJ2-5,TRBD1,TRBV29-1,NA
CASNRDYGYTF,TGTGCCAGCAACAGGGACTATGGCTACACCTTC,11,TRBJ1-2,NA,TRBV2,NA
CAIRRASNYGYTF,TGTGCCATCAGGCGGGCGTCTAACTATGGCTACACCTTC,13,TRBJ1-2,NA,TRBV6-5,NA
CASSLQGRNTEAFF,TGTGCCAGCAGCTTACAGGGGAGGAACACTGAAGCTTTCTTT,14,TRBJ1-1,NA,TRBV7-3,NA
CASSLSGFYEQYF,TGTGCCAGCAGTTTAAGCGGCTTCTACGAGCAGTACTTC,13,TRBJ2-7,NA,TRBV27,NA
CASSLGQGTNTEAFF,TGTGCCAGCAGCCTAGGACAGGGGACGAACACTGAAGCTTTCTTT,15,TRBJ1-1,TRBD1,TRBV7-2,NA
CAVFLAGRQETQYF,TGTGCCGTCTTTCTAGCGGGGCGGCAAGAGACCCAGTACTTC,14,TRBJ2-5,TRBD2,TRBV6-1,NA
CASSPGTLSYEQYF,TGTGCCAGCAGCCCCGGGACACTCTCCTACGAGCAGTACTTC,14,TRBJ2-7,NA,TRBV7-2,NA
CAWRNRDRAINEKLFF,TGTGCCTGGCGAAATCGGGACAGGGCGATTAATGAAAAACTGTTTTTT,16,TRBJ1-4,TRBD1,TRBV30,NA
CSVEDGGGGNEKLFF,TGCAGCGTTGAAGACGGGGGAGGTGGGAACGAAAAACTGTTTTTT,15,TRBJ1-4,NA,TRBV29-1,NA
CASRLTGTNTEAFF,TGTGCCAGCAGACTAACAGGGACGAACACTGAAGCTTTCTTT,14,TRBJ1-1,NA,TRBV6-5,NA
CASSLGGGLQFF,TGTGCCAGCAGCCTAGGGGGGGGACTGCAGTTCTTC,12,TRBJ2-1,NA,TRBV4-2,few
CASSMGDRPYEQYF,TGTGCCAGTAGTATGGGGGACAGACCTTACGAGCAGTACTTC,14,TRBJ2-7,TRBD1,TRBV19,NA
CASSSGTGVANYGYTF,TGCGCCAGCAGCTCCGGGACAGGGGTTGCTAACTATGGCTACACCTTC,16,TRBJ1-2,TRBD1,TRBV5-1,NA
CASKGQANYGYTF,TGTGCCAGCAAGGGACAGGCTAACTATGGCTACACCTTC,13,TRBJ1-2,TRBD1,TRBV25-1,NA
CASSEGLDASEQYF,TGTGCCAGCAGCGAGGGACTAGACGCCTCAGAGCAGTACTTC,14,TRBJ2-7,TRBD2,TRBV9,NA
CASRPSFQETQYF,TGTGCCAGCAGGCCGAGCTTTCAAGAGACCCAGTACTTC,13,TRBJ2-5,NA,TRBV7-9,once
CASSQGGRGGSAYNEQFF,TGTGCCAGCAGCCAAGGGGGACGGGGGGGCTCTGCCTACAATGAGCAGTTCTTC,18,TRBJ2-1,TRBD2,TRBV14,NA
CASSQRATGETQYF,TGTGCCAGCAGTCAGCGGGCGACTGGAGAGACCCAGTACTTC,14,TRBJ2-5,NA,TRBV27,NA
CASSREGGQPQHF,TGTGCCAGCAGCCGGGAGGGCGGTCAGCCCCAGCATTTT,13,TRBJ1-5,NA,TRBV7-9,NA
CASSLQATNEKLFF,TGTGCCAGCAGCCTACAGGCAACTAATGAAAAACTGTTTTTT,14,TRBJ1-4,NA,TRBV2,NA
CASSTTGAGYGYTF,TGCGCCAGCAGTACGACAGGGGCGGGCTATGGCTACACCTTC,14,TRBJ1-2,TRBD1,TRBV10-2,NA
CASGGQPRDHYEQYF,TGTGCCAGCGGGGGACAGCCGCGAGATCACTACGAGCAGTACTTC,15,TRBJ2-7,TRBD1,TRBV6-5,NA